These 19 T cell receptor beta chains share one sample of origin, sequenced in a study of blood T cells in healthy people across ages. A second PCR of about 6 to 11 cycles used a sample-barcoded 5' primer and a J-beta primer mix. TCRdb reprocessed the 5' RACE reads via MiXCR and lists one record per CDR3 protein. The sample lists 1.5 million to 2 million distinct CDR3 sequences, 25% to 30% occurring once. The specimen sequenced was blood. Receptor source: a woman aged 25 to 39 in good health.

In its sample, this clonotype was seen a few times. J is TRBJ2-1 and V is TRBV18, with unresolved D. The CDR3 runs to 16 residues. Trimming removed 3 bases from V and 3 bases from J, with 15 bases in between. Germline values: CDR1 KGHSH, CDR2 LQKENI. CDR3 sequence (DNA): TGTGCCAGCTCACCCAACCCTGCTCCGAGCTACAATGAGCAGTTCTTC. Protein: CASSPNPAPSYNEQFF.

This clonotype was recorded at least ten times. The V gene is TRBV29-1, the J gene TRBJ2-6; D unclear. CDR3 length equals 14 residues. V gave up 5 bases and J gave up 0 bases, with 8 bases separating them. The germline V gene encodes CDR1 SQVTM and CDR2 ANQGSEA. In DNA, the CDR3 is TGCAGCGTTTACTACAGCTCTGGGGCCAACGTCCTGACTTTC. As protein: CSVYYSSGANVLTF.

The V and J genes are TRBV4-3 and TRBJ1-2; D gene unclear. Deletions cut 3 bases from V and 0 bases from J, with 8 bases between. CDR1 and CDR2 from the germline V gene are LGHNA and YSLEER. The CDR3 spans 14 residues. CDR3 DNA: TGCGCCAGCAGCCATGAGAGGGCTAACTATGGCTACACCTTC. Its translation is CASSHERANYGYTF.

This clonotype was seen a handful of times. The rearrangement joins TRBV9 to TRBJ1-6, with D maybe TRBD1 (5 bases). There are 15 residues in the CDR3. Germline lookup yields CDR1 SGDLS and CDR2 YYNGEE. Trimming removed 7 bases from V and 6 bases from J, with 17 bases in between. CDR3 in amino acids: CASAWGGEFNSPLHF. The DNA for the CDR3 is TGTGCCAGCGCCTGGGGGGGGGAATTTAATTCACCCCTCCACTTT.

This clonotype occurred a few times. V is TRBV20-1 and J is TRBJ2-4; 12 positions match TRBD2. The germline CDR1 and CDR2 sequences are DFQATT and SNEGSKA (reference sequence). The ends lost 6 bases at V and 7 bases at J; junction bases unmatched: 7. This CDR3 comprises 14 residues. As DNA, the CDR3 is TGCAGTGCCCCGACTAGCGGGAGTGGTAACATTCAGTACTTC. Its protein is CSAPTSGSGNIQYF.

CDR3: CASSSPNGTGLSYNEQFF. CDR3 DNA sequence: TGTGCCAGCAGCTCACCCAACGGGACAGGTCTTTCCTACAATGAGCAGTTCTTC. The chain couples TRBV11-2 to TRBJ2-1; TRBD1 matches 8 bases. The germline V gene encodes CDR1 SGHAT and CDR2 FQNNGV. This CDR3 has 18 residues. J was trimmed by 1 base and V by 4 bases; bases with no gene match: 12.

V gene TRBV27 combines with J gene TRBJ2-1, with D hard to call. V lost 5 bases and J lost 0, with 11 bases in between. CDR3 length: 15 amino acids. Germline V CDR1 and CDR2: MNHEY, SMNVEV (reference sequence). The chain's CDR3 is CASSKGYDSYNEQFF. The CDR3, as DNA: TGTGCCAGCAGTAAGGGATATGACTCCTACAATGAGCAGTTCTTC.

This clonotype appeared many times. The rearrangement uses TRBV7-2 and TRBJ2-7; TRBD2 matches at 8 bases. The length of the CDR3 is 17 residues. The V and J ends lost 3 bases and 3 bases, in that order; junction bases with no gene match: 13. CDR1 is SGHTA, CDR2 FQGNSA, per germline. CDR3: CASSFMAGGPLSYEQYF. The CDR3 DNA is TGTGCCAGCAGCTTCATGGCGGGAGGTCCCCTGAGCTACGAGCAGTACTTC.

A remark on this clonotype: A read error may be the cause here, since a much bigger clone is one base away. V usage is TRBV12-3 or TRBV12-4 and J usage is TRBJ1-2; D is ambiguous. CDR3 length equals 13 residues. The ends were cut back, 3 bases at V and 4 bases at J, with 9 bases in the middle. The DNA for the CDR3 is TGTGCCAGCAGTTTTGGGGAGCGCTATGGCTACACCTTC. It encodes CASSFGERYGYTF.

In this sample, this clonotype turned up a few times. This may be a read error: a much more frequent sequence differs by one nucleotide. This sequence joins TRBV3-1 and TRBJ2-1; D possibly corresponds to TRBD2 (5 bases). The CDR3 is 13 amino acids. Trimming removed 0 bases at V and 10 bases at J, with 10 bases between. The germline CDR1 and CDR2 sequences are LGHDT and YNNKEL (reference sequence). The DNA for the CDR3 is TGTGCCAGCAGCCAAGAGCCAGACTACGAGCAGTTCTTC. This codes for CASSQEPDYEQFF.

This clonotype was recorded a few times. V and J are TRBV20-1 and TRBJ1-5, with 8 bases matching TRBD1. CDR3 length: 14 amino acids. V lost 5 bases to trimming and J lost 5 bases; unmatched junction nucleotides: 8. CDR1 DFQATT and CDR2 SNEGSKA come from the germline V gene (reference sequence). Here the CDR3 DNA reads TGCAGTGCTTTGACAGGGGCGGGCGATCAGCCCCAGCATTTT. Protein: CSALTGAGDQPQHF.

Notes on this clonotype: One junction end disagrees with the germline gene, perhaps due to a read error. The gene calls are TRBV20-1 and TRBJ2-1; 8 nucleotides line up with TRBD2. Germline CDR1 DFQATT, CDR2 SNEGSKA (reference sequence). The CDR3 is 13 residues long. In nucleotides, the CDR3 is TGCAGTGCTTACGGGCGGGGGGCTAATGGGCAGTTCTTC. It codes for CSAYGRGANGQFF.

This clonotype was detected many times. The chain combines TRBV7-9 with TRBJ2-5; D unresolved. This CDR3 region has 15 residues. From germline, CDR1 is SEHNR and CDR2 FQNEAQ (reference sequence). V gave up 1 base and J gave up 1 base, with 10 bases separating them. The CDR3 protein is CASSLGETFQETQYF. Here the CDR3 DNA reads TGTGCCAGCAGCTTAGGAGAGACATTCCAAGAGACCCAGTACTTC.

The chain recombines TRBV7-2 with TRBJ2-1, with 9 bases aligning to TRBD2. Judging by the DNA end, TRBJ2-7 fits better; the J call may be wrong. There are 17 residues in the CDR3. CDR1 is SGHTA, CDR2 FQGNSA, per germline. In DNA form, the CDR3 reads TGTGCCAGCAGCACAGGGAACCTAGCGGGACACTACAATGAGCAGTACTTC. Translated, it gives CASSTGNLAGHYNEQYF.

The rearrangement uses TRBV12-3 or TRBV12-4 and TRBJ1-2, with a weak D call TRBD1 (5 bases). V lost 5 bases to trimming and J lost 8 bases, with 15 bases between them. The CDR3 length is 13 residues. The CDR3 here is CASSPSSGRGYTF. The CDR3 region has the DNA TGTGCCAGCAGTCCCTCATCAGGGCGAGGCTACACCTTC.

The V and J genes are TRBV24-1 and TRBJ2-2; weak D call: TRBD2 (7 bases). Germline V gives CDR1 KGHDR, CDR2 SFDVKD. The CDR3 has 16 residues. Trimming removed 3 bases at V and 4 bases at J, with 14 bases between. The CDR3 DNA is TGTGCCACCAGTGATCCCGGGGAGGGGGTCACCGGGGAGCTGTTTTTT. This codes for CATSDPGEGVTGELFF.

The sample holds a few counts of this clonotype. CDR3: CASSRDYNSPLHF. The CDR3 coding sequence is TGTGCCAGCAGCCGGGACTATAATTCACCCCTCCACTTT. The chain uses TRBV2 and TRBJ1-6; D uncertain. The CDR3 covers 13 residues. Trimming stripped 6 bases from V and 3 bases from J, with 6 bases between. CDR1 is SNHLY and CDR2 is FYNNEI in the germline V gene.

This clonotype was seen a handful of times. This chain joins TRBV27 and TRBJ1-1; maybe TRBD1 (5 bases). Trimming removed 5 bases at V and 3 bases at J, with 16 bases between. This CDR3 has 15 residues. The germline CDR1 and CDR2 sequences are MNHEY and SMNVEV (reference sequence). As DNA, the CDR3 is TGTGCCAGCAGTCCAAACTGGGACTTGGACACTGAAGCTTTCTTT. Amino acids: CASSPNWDLDTEAFF.

This clonotype was seen a few times. The chain is built from TRBV9 and TRBJ1-4; 8 nucleotides match TRBD1. The germline CDR1 and CDR2 sequences are SGDLS and YYNGEE. This CDR3 has 15 amino acids. With 3 bases clipped from V and 3 bases from J, the junction kept 4 bases outside the gene matches. CDR3 nucleotides: TGTGCCAGCAGCGGGTGGACAGGGTCTAATGAAAAACTGTTTTTT. This encodes CASSGWTGSNEKLFF.